This is a list of T cell receptor beta chains from one sample in a study of CD8 T cells in Susac syndrome. TCRdb re-derived calls from the immunoSEQ multiplex PCR reads in MiXCR, one entry per CDR3 protein. Of some 130,000 distinct CDR3 sequences detected, more than 90% appear once; the ten largest clones hold over 0.1%. The sample was CD4+ T cells from PBMCs. Receptors were obtained from a human donor in good health. The CDR3 runs from the conserved cysteine through the conserved F or W. Fields, in order: CDR3 length, V gene, CDR3 protein.

CDR3 length: 15
V gene: TRBV24-1
CDR3 protein: CATSDFSPGTGELFF

CDR3 length: 13
V gene: TRBV12-3/TRBV12-4
CDR3 protein: CASSPLQGTEAFF

CDR3 length: 16
V gene: TRBV27
CDR3 protein: CASSPSLAGGPDTQYF

CDR3 length: 14
V gene: TRBV6-1
CDR3 protein: CASSADPGRETQYF

CDR3 length: 14
V gene: TRBV3-1
CDR3 protein: CASSPTSAPRTQYF

CDR3 length: 13
V gene: TRBV7-2
CDR3 protein: CASSFDPSGTQYF

CDR3 length: 15
V gene: TRBV2
CDR3 protein: CASSEEGTAAYEQYF

CDR3 length: 12
V gene: TRBV29-1
CDR3 protein: CSVFGLSYEQYF

CDR3 length: 12
V gene: TRBV29-1
CDR3 protein: CSVKGGGDEQFF

CDR3 length: 14
V gene: TRBV7-2
CDR3 protein: CASSPGQGHTEAFF

CDR3 length: 16
V gene: TRBV20-1
CDR3 protein: CSARRTSGRAPDTQYF

CDR3 length: 13
V gene: TRBV7-2
CDR3 protein: CASSDPGSQPQHF

CDR3 length: 13
V gene: TRBV28
CDR3 protein: CASTYPLGREQYF

CDR3 length: 14
V gene: TRBV3-1
CDR3 protein: CASSQDFARNTIYF

CDR3 length: 15
V gene: TRBV28
CDR3 protein: CASSPSGRYSGGYTF

CDR3 length: 13
V gene: TRBV19
CDR3 protein: CASNSGQRHEQFF

CDR3 length: 14
V gene: TRBV20-1
CDR3 protein: CSASPPEGTYEQYF

CDR3 length: 14
V gene: TRBV5-1
CDR3 protein: CASSARQGGETQYF

CDR3 length: 12
V gene: TRBV20-1
CDR3 protein: CSASGQMAEAFF

CDR3 length: 15
V gene: TRBV6-5
CDR3 protein: CASNTGSSGANVLTF

CDR3 length: 12
V gene: TRBV28
CDR3 protein: CASSPTRSEQYF

CDR3 length: 13
V gene: TRBV7-9
CDR3 protein: CASSGSLYNEQFF

CDR3 length: 12
V gene: TRBV7-2
CDR3 protein: CASSLSTETQYF

CDR3 length: 13
V gene: TRBV29-1
CDR3 protein: CSVRQGAADTQYF

CDR3 length: 16
V gene: TRBV3-1
CDR3 protein: CASSRLAGAYEDTQYF

CDR3 length: 11
V gene: TRBV29-1
CDR3 protein: CSVVRGYEQYF

CDR3 length: 13
V gene: TRBV3-1
CDR3 protein: CASSQFDFYTQYF

CDR3 length: 15
V gene: TRBV10-3
CDR3 protein: CAIRGLAGDSGELFF

CDR3 length: 12
V gene: TRBV18
CDR3 protein: CASSTSGSEQFF

CDR3 length: 13
V gene: TRBV30
CDR3 protein: CACCGQGVQPQHF

CDR3 length: 14
V gene: TRBV4-2
CDR3 protein: CASSHGQGGDEQYF

CDR3 length: 15
V gene: TRBV9
CDR3 protein: CASSPRQGSYNEQFF

CDR3 length: 14
V gene: TRBV5-1
CDR3 protein: CASSLAGANNEQFF

CDR3 length: 15
V gene: TRBV29-1
CDR3 protein: CSVILAGGPRNEQYF

CDR3 length: 13
V gene: TRBV19
CDR3 protein: CASSIARDQPQHF

CDR3 length: 15
V gene: TRBV2
CDR3 protein: CASSGQQTSNEKLFF

CDR3 length: 15
V gene: TRBV2
CDR3 protein: CASSALAAPTYEQYF

CDR3 length: 14
V gene: TRBV5-6
CDR3 protein: CASSSQGAPRGYTF

CDR3 length: 13
V gene: TRBV5-4
CDR3 protein: CASSQDSLYGYTF

CDR3 length: 18
V gene: TRBV29-1
CDR3 protein: CSVPPPRIVAGGGNEQFF

CDR3 length: 16
V gene: TRBV27
CDR3 protein: CASSLRSGDGSYEQYF

CDR3 length: 15
V gene: TRBV5-5
CDR3 protein: CASSLAYGTVAAQHF

CDR3 length: 15
V gene: TRBV19
CDR3 protein: CASSTRFYSGNTIYF

CDR3 length: 13
V gene: TRBV18
CDR3 protein: CASSPEGDYGYTF

CDR3 length: 15
V gene: TRBV2
CDR3 protein: CASSELTGGPWTQYF

CDR3 length: 15
V gene: TRBV9
CDR3 protein: CASSVGQRSYNEQFF

CDR3 length: 13
V gene: TRBV29-1
CDR3 protein: CSVASGTTDTQYF

CDR3 length: 12
V gene: TRBV11-3
CDR3 protein: CASSAVSGELFF